The 32 T cell receptor beta chains below were found in one sample sequenced in a study of T cells after yellow fever vaccination. TCRdb reanalysed the 5' RACE reads using MiXCR and keeps one entry per CDR3 protein. Here the sample spans 140,000 to 150,000 distinct CDR3 sequences, about 6.9% being singletons. The sample here was CD4+ T cells sorted from PBMCs, taken 10 days after the yellow fever booster vaccination. Source of these receptors: a man aged 25 to 40 who received the YFV17D yellow fever vaccine.

The genes are TRBV19 and TRBJ1-5; D is possibly TRBD1 (6 bases). CDR3 length: 15 residues. Germline CDR1 and CDR2: LNHDA and SQIVND (reference sequence). V was clipped by 0 bases and J by 3 bases, with 9 bases between them. CDR3 residues: CASSIEQGYNQPQHF. The CDR3 DNA reads as TGTGCCAGTAGTATAGAACAGGGATACAATCAGCCCCAGCATTTT.

This clonotype appeared a few times. V and J are TRBV12-3 or TRBV12-4 and TRBJ2-3; 7 nucleotides match TRBD2. This CDR3 is built from 12 residues. The V segment lost 10 bases and the J segment 6 bases; nucleotides outside the gene matches: 7. CDR3 DNA sequence: TGTGCCACCGGGACTAATAAGGATACGCAGTATTTT. Protein product: CATGTNKDTQYF.

This chain connects TRBV21-1 to TRBJ2-3; the listed D gene, TRBD2, was not tested against the DNA. TRBV21-1 is an annotated pseudogene. The CDR3 contains 16 residues. CDR3 region: CASSVRKCGLADTQYF. CDR3 DNA: TGTGCCAGCAGCGTCCGCAAGTGTGGTTTGGCAGATACGCAGTATTTT.

This clonotype was picked up many times. V is TRBV12-3 or TRBV12-4 and J is TRBJ2-5, with TRBD2 as a possible D gene (6 bases). CDR3 length: 15 residues. V gave up 3 bases and J gave up 0 bases, with 11 bases separating them. In nucleotides, the CDR3 is TGTGCCAGCAGTTTTTCTAGCGTAAACCAAGAGACCCAGTACTTC. The encoded protein is CASSFSSVNQETQYF.

The chain employs TRBV7-2 and TRBJ2-1, with 11 bases lining up with TRBD1. V lost 8 bases to trimming and J lost 8 bases; unmatched junction nucleotides: 8. CDR1 SGHTA and CDR2 FQGNSA come from the germline V gene. This CDR3 is 14 amino acids long. The CDR3 loop reads CASRVGQGGDEQFF. DNA of the CDR3: TGTGCCAGCCGGGTGGGACAGGGGGGGGATGAGCAGTTCTTC. The full variable domain, with the rest looked up from reference TRBV7-2 and TRBJ2-1, is GAGVSQSPSNKVTEKGKDVELRCDPISGHTALYWYRQSLGQGLEFLIYFQGNSAPDKSGLPSDRFSAERTGGSVSTLTIQRTQQEDSAVYLCASRVGQGGDEQFFGPGTRLTVL.

This clonotype was seen a few times. The rearrangement joins TRBV7-2 to TRBJ1-3, with 9 nucleotides matching TRBD1. Germline CDR1 and CDR2: SGHTA and FQGNSA. CDR3 length: 16 residues. V dropped 1 base and J dropped 1; count of bases not matched to a gene: 2. CDR3 DNA sequence: TGTGCCAGCAGCTTAGTTGGACAGGGGTCTGGAAACACCATATATTTT. Translated, it gives CASSLVGQGSGNTIYF.

This clonotype was seen repeatedly, ten times or more. This chain uses TRBV5-6 with TRBJ2-5, with 9 bases that match TRBD1. This CDR3 has 15 residues. CDR1 and CDR2 from the germline V gene are SGHDT and YYEEEE. V shed 1 base, J shed 4 bases, and the junction held 5 bases outside the gene matches. The CDR3 DNA reads TGTGCCAGCAGCTTGTTGACAGGGGGTGGAGAGACCCAGTACTTC. As protein: CASSLLTGGGETQYF. Combining the CDR3 with reference TRBV5-6 and TRBJ2-5 gives the whole variable domain DAGVTQSPTHLIKTRGQQVTLRCSPKSGHDTVSWYQQALGQGPQFIFQYYEEEERQRGNFPDRFSGHQFPNYSSELNVNALLLGDSALYLCASSLLTGGGETQYFGPGTRLLVL.

This clonotype was seen ten or more times. The rearrangement uses TRBV12-3 or TRBV12-4 and TRBJ2-1, with D unresolved. Trimming took 5 bases from V and 4 from J, leaving 12 bases between them. The CDR3 is 14 residues long. Here the CDR3 DNA reads TGTGCCAGCAGTGAATTATGGGGATACAATGAGCAGTTCTTC. Translated: CASSELWGYNEQFF.

The chain employs TRBV5-4 and TRBJ2-7; the D gene is possibly TRBD2 (5 bases). The V gene lost 4 bases and the J gene lost 3 bases, with 11 bases spanning the gap. The CDR3 is 13 amino acids. CDR1 and CDR2 from the germline V gene are SGHNT and YYREEE (reference sequence). CDR3 in DNA: TGTGCCAGCAGCCCGGGAAGCCTCTACGAGCAGTACTTC. It translates to CASSPGSLYEQYF.

This clonotype appeared many times. The rearrangement links TRBV7-8 to TRBJ2-5; 9 bases agree with TRBD1. Trimming removed 4 bases from V and 5 bases from J; junction bases left unmatched: 8. Per germline, CDR1 SGHVS and CDR2 FQNEAQ. The length of the CDR3 is 15 residues. CDR3 amino acids: CASSSGDRVVETQYF. The DNA for the CDR3 is TGTGCCAGCAGCTCCGGGGACAGGGTCGTCGAGACCCAGTACTTC.

V is TRBV30 and J is TRBJ1-5; D gene uncertain. The CDR3 loop spans 13 amino acids. Germline CDR1 reads GTSNPN; CDR2 reads SVGIG (reference sequence). Trimming left V 0 bases short and J 4 bases short, with 7 bases between. DNA for the CDR3: TGTGCCTGGAGTGTACGTGGGAATCAGCCCCAGCATTTT. The encoded protein is CAWSVRGNQPQHF.

This clonotype was counted ten times or more. This chain joins TRBV7-9 and TRBJ2-7; possibly TRBD2 for D (6 bases). This CDR3 is 14 amino acids long. Between the trimmed V and J ends, which lost 2 bases and 6 bases, there was a span of 14 bases. CDR1 and CDR2 (germline): SEHNR, FQNEAQ (reference sequence). The CDR3: CASSLTGEVAEQYF. In DNA form, the CDR3 reads TGTGCCAGCAGCTTAACGGGAGAAGTTGCCGAGCAGTACTTC.

This clonotype was observed at least ten times. This sequence joins TRBV12-3 or TRBV12-4 and TRBJ2-1, with D uncertain. CDR3 length: 14 residues. V was shortened by 2 bases and J by 4 bases, with 9 bases between the two germline ends. The CDR3 reads CASSLISLYNEQFF. DNA of the CDR3: TGTGCCAGCAGTTTAATTTCCCTATACAATGAGCAGTTCTTC.

This clonotype was counted at least ten times. This sequence joins TRBV6-1 and TRBJ2-3; no definite D call. Germline V gives CDR1 MNHNS, CDR2 SASEGT. This CDR3 is 14 amino acids long. Between the trimmed V and J ends, which lost 2 bases and 2 bases, there was a span of 8 bases. CDR3 DNA: TGTGCCAGCAGTGAACAGTCTCACACAGATACGCAGTATTTT. Translated, it gives CASSEQSHTDTQYF.

This clonotype occurred many times. The genes are TRBV29-1 and TRBJ2-2; D perhaps matches TRBD1 (5 bases). V lost 4 bases, J lost 0 bases, and 9 bases lay in between. The CDR3 spans 14 residues. Germline assignment: CDR1 SQVTM and CDR2 ANQGSEA. CDR3 sequence: CSVGGGANTGELFF. The CDR3 DNA sequence: TGCAGCGTTGGGGGCGGCGCGAACACCGGGGAGCTGTTTTTT.

The chain carries TRBV12-3 or TRBV12-4 and TRBJ1-2, with D possibly being TRBD1 (6 bases). The CDR3 is 15 residues long. Trimming took 0 bases from V and 7 from J, leaving 15 bases between them. In DNA form, the CDR3 reads TGTGCCAGCAGTTTAGCCGGAAAGGCACAGGGTGGCTACACCTTC. It translates to CASSLAGKAQGGYTF.

This clonotype was found many times. The chain has TRBV5-1 and TRBJ2-1; tentatively, D is TRBD2 (6 bases). V lost 1 base to trimming and J lost 8 bases, with 19 bases between them. The CDR3 covers 16 residues. Per the germline V gene, CDR1 is SGHRS and CDR2 is YFSETQ. CDR3 loop: CASSLSTAGMSYEQFF. Written as DNA, the CDR3 is TGCGCCAGCAGCTTGTCAACGGCGGGAATGTCATATGAGCAGTTCTTC.

This clonotype was recorded at least ten times. V usage is TRBV5-1 and J usage is TRBJ2-7; no clear D. This CDR3 is built from 14 residues. V gave up 4 bases and J gave up 3 bases, with 14 bases separating them. In germline, CDR1 is SGHRS, CDR2 YFSETQ. This chain's CDR3 is CASSAKETLYEQYF. In DNA, the CDR3 is TGCGCCAGCAGCGCAAAAGAAACCCTCTACGAGCAGTACTTC.

This chain joins TRBV29-1 and TRBJ1-2; D is unresolved. CDR3 length: 12 amino acids. V was trimmed by 7 bases and J by 2 bases, leaving 11 bases between them. Germline CDR1 SQVTM, CDR2 ANQGSEA. The CDR3 sequence is CSGGRANYGYTF. For the CDR3, the DNA is TGCAGCGGGGGTAGGGCCAACTATGGCTACACCTTC.

V gene TRBV19 combines with J gene TRBJ2-3, with 7 bases matching TRBD2. Trimming took 7 bases from V and 2 from J; bases not matched to a gene: 12. Germline V lookup: CDR1 LNHDA, CDR2 SQIVND (reference sequence). The CDR3 is 16 amino acids. The CDR3 is CASIAAGAGPTDTQYF. CDR3 DNA: TGTGCCAGTATCGCCGCAGGAGCGGGACCCACAGATACGCAGTATTTT.

This clonotype was counted between two and nine times. This rearrangement joins TRBV7-9 to TRBJ2-2; D is ambiguous. The CDR3 covers 15 residues. Trimming shortened V by 9 bases and J by 3 bases, and 17 bases separated the two germline ends. Germline CDR1 and CDR2: SEHNR and FQNEAQ (reference sequence). The CDR3 DNA reads TGTGCCAGTTGCCTTGGCGACCTGGACACCGGGGAGCTGTTTTTT. Translated, it gives CASCLGDLDTGELFF.

Comments on this clonotype: It may be a read error: a sequence one base away is much more abundant. This chain links TRBV20-1 with TRBJ2-3, with 11 bases that match TRBD2. The CDR3 has 14 residues. Germline lookup yields CDR1 DFQATT and CDR2 SNEGSKA (reference sequence). In nucleotides, the CDR3 is TGCAGTGCTAGAACTAGCGGGAGCACAGAGACGCAGTATTTT. Translating gives CSARTSGSTETQYF.

The table lists this clonotype with many counts. The CDR3 region is CASRRGTSGSQTQYF. The CDR3 nucleotides are TGTGCCAGCAGAAGAGGGACTAGCGGGAGTCAGACCCAGTACTTC. V usage is TRBV7-2 and J usage is TRBJ2-5; the match to TRBD2 covers 14 bases. Germline V gene sequence: CDR1 SGHTA, CDR2 FQGNSA. J was trimmed by 6 bases and V by 6 bases; bases with no gene match: 6. The CDR3 totals 15 residues.

This rearrangement joins TRBV28 to TRBJ1-5; D is perhaps TRBD1 (6 bases). CDR1 is MDHEN, CDR2 SYDVKM, per germline. With 7 bases removed from V and 1 base from J, the gap between germline ends came to 8 bases. CDR3 length: 13 residues. CDR3 protein: CASKGGSNQPQHF. The CDR3, as DNA: TGTGCCAGCAAAGGGGGGAGCAATCAGCCCCAGCATTTT.

This clonotype came up many times. This sequence joins TRBV7-2 and TRBJ2-3; perhaps TRBD1 as D (5 bases). The CDR3 is 14 residues long. Germline V gene lookup returns CDR1 SGHTA and CDR2 FQGNSA. Trimming pared 6 bases from V and 2 bases from J, leaving 12 bases between. The CDR3 sequence: CASRDKGYTDTQYF. As DNA, the CDR3 is TGTGCCAGCAGGGACAAAGGCTACACAGATACGCAGTATTTT.

This clonotype was counted many times. The chain links TRBV12-3 or TRBV12-4 to TRBJ2-1; D not resolved. Trimming took off 2 bases at V and 9 bases at J, with 8 bases between the two ends. The CDR3 extends over 12 amino acids. CDR3 nucleotides: TGTGCCAGCAGTTTATCGACGTCTGAGCAGTTCTTC. Translated, it gives CASSLSTSEQFF.

At least ten counts were recorded for this clonotype. The chain has TRBV2 and TRBJ2-1, with D maybe TRBD2 (6 bases). Germline V gene sequence: CDR1 SNHLY, CDR2 FYNNEI. V lost 4 bases, J lost 2 bases, and 12 bases lay in between. This CDR3 is built from 15 residues. Here the CDR3 reads CASSVRGNTYNEQFF. The CDR3 DNA reads as TGTGCCAGCAGTGTTCGGGGGAACACCTACAATGAGCAGTTCTTC.

This clonotype occurred many times. In DNA, the CDR3 is TGTGCCAGCAGCCTGGACAGGGTAAGCTCCTACGAGCAGTACTTC. It specifies CASSLDRVSSYEQYF. The V gene is TRBV4-2, the J gene TRBJ2-7, with TRBD1 matching 8 bases. The CDR3 totals 15 residues. Looked up from germline, CDR1 is LGHNA and CDR2 is YNFKEQ. J lost 0 bases, V lost 4 bases, and 5 bases had no gene match.

As concerns this clonotype: A single base separates this from a much larger clone, so it may be a read error. This chain uses TRBV9 with TRBJ1-6; maybe TRBD1 (5 bases). Germline-derived CDR1 and CDR2 are SGDLS and YYNGEE. Between the trimmed V and J ends, which lost 3 bases and 9 bases, there was a span of 19 bases. This CDR3 is built from 16 residues. In DNA form, the CDR3 reads TGTGCCAGCAGCGCCGAGCTAGGAGGGGTAGGTTCACCCCTCCACTTT. It specifies CASSAELGGVGSPLHF.

This clonotype was detected many times. The V call is TRBV2, the J call TRBJ2-5; D gene uncertain. Germline V gene lookup returns CDR1 SNHLY and CDR2 FYNNEI. The CDR3 sequence is 11 residues long. V was clipped by 7 bases and J by 8 bases, with 11 bases between them. The CDR3 spells CASTRSDTQYF. Here the CDR3 DNA reads TGTGCCAGCACAAGGTCGGATACCCAGTACTTC.

This clonotype was counted ten times or more. The chain combines TRBV9 with TRBJ2-3; D remains ambiguous. The length of the CDR3 is 16 residues. The V end was cut by 0 bases, the J end by 8 bases, with 19 bases between. Germline CDR1 is SGDLS and CDR2 is YYNGEE. The CDR3 protein is CASSVGFEVGVGTQYF. CDR3 sequence (DNA): TGTGCCAGCAGCGTAGGTTTTGAGGTTGGTGTGGGTACGCAGTATTTT.

There are many counts of this clonotype. The V and J genes are TRBV6-2 or TRBV6-3 and TRBJ2-3; no clear D. The V end lost 8 bases, the J end lost 11 bases, and 14 bases lay between the germline ends. The germline V gene encodes CDR1 MNHEY and CDR2 SVGEGT. There are 11 residues in the CDR3. CDR3 in DNA: TGTGCCAGCCGCCAGGCGGACGGGCAGTATTTT. Amino acids: CASRQADGQYF.